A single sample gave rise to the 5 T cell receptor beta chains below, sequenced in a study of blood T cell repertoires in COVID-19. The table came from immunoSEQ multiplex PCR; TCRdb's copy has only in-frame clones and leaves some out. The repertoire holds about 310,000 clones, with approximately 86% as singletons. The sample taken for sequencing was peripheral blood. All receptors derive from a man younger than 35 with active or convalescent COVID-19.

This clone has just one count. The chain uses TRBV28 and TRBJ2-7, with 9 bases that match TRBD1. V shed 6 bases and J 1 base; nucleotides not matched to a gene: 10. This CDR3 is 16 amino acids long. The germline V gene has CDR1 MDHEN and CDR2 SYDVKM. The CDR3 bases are TGTGCCAGCAGACTTTTCTCCGGGACAGGGTCCTACGAGCAGTACTTC. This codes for CASRLFSGTGSYEQYF.

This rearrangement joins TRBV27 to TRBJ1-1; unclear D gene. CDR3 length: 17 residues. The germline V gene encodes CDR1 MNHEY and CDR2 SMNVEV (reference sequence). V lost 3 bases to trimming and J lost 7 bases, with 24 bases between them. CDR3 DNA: TGTGCCAGCAGTTTTAGCGCTTCGAGCGATTCCGGGATTGAAGCTTTCTTT. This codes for CASSFSASSDSGIEAFF.

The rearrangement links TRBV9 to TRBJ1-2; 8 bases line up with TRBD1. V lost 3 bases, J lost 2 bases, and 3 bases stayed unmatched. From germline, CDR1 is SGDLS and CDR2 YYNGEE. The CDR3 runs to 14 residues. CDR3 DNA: TGTGCCAGCAGCGCAAACAGGGGGAACTATGGCTACACCTTC. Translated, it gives CASSANRGNYGYTF.

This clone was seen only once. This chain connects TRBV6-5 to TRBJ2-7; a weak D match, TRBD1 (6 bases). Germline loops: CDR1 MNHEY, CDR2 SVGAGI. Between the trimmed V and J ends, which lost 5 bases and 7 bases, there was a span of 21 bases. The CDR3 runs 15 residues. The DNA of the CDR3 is TGTGCCAGCAGTACCGCAGGGGACATGTTGCTGGAGCAGTACTTC. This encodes CASSTAGDMLLEQYF.

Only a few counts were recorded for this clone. The CDR3 bases are TGTGCCAGCAGCTTAGCCGGGACAGGGGAGTTTGGCTACACCTTC. Its translation is CASSLAGTGEFGYTF. This chain uses TRBV7-8 with TRBJ1-2; 10 positions match TRBD1. Germline V gives CDR1 SGHVS, CDR2 FQNEAQ. V was pared by 0 bases and J by 7 bases, with 5 bases of the junction left unmatched. This CDR3 contains 15 residues.